Shown below are 18 T cell receptor beta chains from a single sample sequenced in a study of cytomegalovirus exposure and HLA in healthy donors. PCR was performed using 60 Vbeta and 13 Jbeta primers. TCRdb's copy holds only in-frame clones and misses some; the assay was immunoSEQ multiplex PCR. Of fewer than 250,000 clones listed, about 83% are singletons. The sample comprised PBMCs. The receptors shown here come from a girl aged 10 to 17 in good health and CMV-seronegative.

The CDR3: CASSVDPGLARNEQFF. CDR3 in DNA: TGTGCCAGCAGCGTCGACCCGGGACTAGCGAGGAATGAGCAGTTCTTC. This sequence joins TRBV9 and TRBJ2-1, with 10 positions matching TRBD2. V shed 2 bases and J 7 bases; nucleotides not matched to a gene: 9. Germline CDR1 SGDLS, CDR2 YYNGEE. The CDR3 contains 16 residues.

The rearrangement joins TRBV7-2 to TRBJ1-2; TRBD1 is a possible D gene (6 bases). The CDR3 sequence is 16 residues long. Germline assignment: CDR1 SGHTA and CDR2 FQGNSA. Trimming cost V 1 base and J 6 bases, with 18 bases left between them. CDR3 coding DNA: TGTGCCAGCAGCTTAGAATCGTTCGGGGGGCTGGATGGCTACACCTTC. It codes for CASSLESFGGLDGYTF.

The V and J genes are TRBV25-1 and TRBJ2-2; the match to TRBD1 covers 8 bases. There are 16 residues in the CDR3. In germline, CDR1 is MGHDK, CDR2 SYGVNS. V was pared by 1 base and J by 6 bases, with 7 bases of the junction left unmatched. This chain's CDR3 is CASSESGRGPAGELFF. CDR3 coding DNA: TGTGCCAGCAGTGAATCGGGCAGGGGGCCCGCCGGGGAGCTGTTTTTT. The complete variable domain, with remaining parts taken from reference TRBV25-1 and TRBJ2-2, reads EADIYQTPRYLVIGTGKKITLECSQTMGHDKMYWYQQDPGMELHLIHYSYGVNSTEKGDLSSESTVSRIRTEHFPLTLESARPSHTSQYLCASSESGRGPAGELFFGEGSRLTVL.

J is TRBJ2-1 and V is TRBV7-9; TRBD1 is a possible D gene (5 bases). Trimming removed 5 bases at V and 7 bases at J, with 18 bases between. Germline V gene sequence: CDR1 SEHNR, CDR2 FQNEAQ (reference sequence). The CDR3 has 15 amino acids. CDR3 sequence (DNA): TGTGCCAGCAGCGCCACAGGATCTCTTGAAAATGAGCAGTTCTTC. Translated: CASSATGSLENEQFF.

In its sample, this clone was seen once. The chain couples TRBV28 to TRBJ2-7; 8 nucleotides line up with TRBD1. The CDR3 is made up of 16 amino acids. CDR1 is MDHEN, CDR2 SYDVKM, per germline. J gave up 2 bases and V 2 bases, and 8 bases lay outside the gene matches. CDR3 loop: CASSLRSGGGTYEQYF. In nucleotides, the CDR3 is TGTGCCAGCAGTTTAAGGTCAGGGGGCGGGACCTACGAGCAGTACTTC.

V is TRBV28 and J is TRBJ1-2, with a tentative D call TRBD1 (6 bases). Germline CDR1 reads MDHEN; CDR2 reads SYDVKM. The V gene lost 3 bases and the J gene lost 8 bases, with 19 bases spanning the gap. This CDR3 spans 15 amino acids. CDR3 sequence reads: CASSFHGTPSGGYTF. The CDR3 DNA sequence: TGTGCCAGCAGTTTCCACGGGACACCTTCTGGAGGCTACACCTTC.

The rearrangement joins TRBV20-1 to TRBJ1-1, with D possibly matching TRBD1 (6 bases). Trimming removed 5 bases at V and 4 bases at J, with 8 bases between. In germline, CDR1 is DFQATT, CDR2 SNEGSKA (reference sequence). The CDR3 totals 11 residues. This CDR3 is CSARQATEAFF. The CDR3 DNA is TGCAGTGCTCGACAGGCCACTGAAGCTTTCTTT.

V is TRBV6-6 and J is TRBJ2-7; D unclear. The CDR3 extends over 13 amino acids. The ends were cut back, 5 bases at V and 0 bases at J, with 8 bases in the middle. The V gene's germline CDR1 is MNHNY and CDR2 SVGAGI (reference sequence). The CDR3 sequence: CASSQRSSYEQYF. The CDR3 DNA reads as TGTGCCAGCAGTCAGCGTAGCTCCTACGAGCAGTACTTC.

This clone occurred a few times. This chain connects TRBV6-5 to TRBJ1-1; D gene ambiguous. The germline V and J ends were trimmed by 0 bases and 5 bases, with 7 bases remaining between them. Germline assignment: CDR1 MNHEY and CDR2 SVGAGI. The CDR3 has 13 amino acids. This chain's CDR3 is CASSYSLVTEAFF. The DNA for the CDR3 is TGTGCCAGCAGTTACTCTTTAGTGACTGAAGCTTTCTTT.

The chain recombines TRBV11-2 with TRBJ1-2; D is perhaps TRBD1 (6 bases). V dropped 5 bases and J dropped 4 bases, with 11 bases sitting between them. This CDR3 contains 13 residues. From germline, CDR1 is SGHAT and CDR2 FQNNGV. As DNA, the CDR3 is TGTGCCAGCAGCCTAACAGGGATCTATGGCTACACCTTC. Encoded protein: CASSLTGIYGYTF.

CDR3 sequence: CASGQGPRGGYTF. The CDR3 region has the DNA TGTGCCAGCGGACAGGGGCCCCGGGGTGGCTACACCTTC. This rearrangement joins TRBV28 to TRBJ1-2, with 9 bases fitting TRBD1. Germline V gene sequence: CDR1 MDHEN, CDR2 SYDVKM. There are 13 residues in the CDR3. V was clipped by 8 bases and J by 7 bases; unmatched bases: 8.

V is TRBV7-2 and J is TRBJ2-1; 12 bases are a match to TRBD2. With V trimmed by 1 base and J by 9 bases, 4 bases remained unmatched. The CDR3 covers 15 residues. The germline gives CDR1 SGHTA, CDR2 FQGNSA. CDR3 in amino acids: CASSLGLAGGTEQFF. CDR3 nucleotide sequence: TGTGCCAGCAGCTTAGGGCTAGCGGGAGGGACTGAGCAGTTCTTC.

This chain connects TRBV6-4 to TRBJ2-3; TRBD1 matches at 11 bases. Germline CDR1 is MRHNA and CDR2 is SNTAGT. This CDR3 contains 14 residues. Trimming took 4 bases from V and 4 from J; bases not matched to a gene: 1. The CDR3 DNA is TGTGCCAGCAGTGGGACAGGGGGCGCAGATACGCAGTATTTT. Its translation: CASSGTGGADTQYF.

This chain connects TRBV28 to TRBJ2-3; the match to TRBD2 covers 12 bases. This CDR3 has 17 amino acids. The V gene end was trimmed by 5 bases and the J gene end by 0 bases; junction bases not matched to a gene: 6. The V gene's germline CDR1 is MDHEN and CDR2 SYDVKM. The CDR3 is CASSLWTSGDSTDTQYF. The CDR3 region has the DNA TGTGCCAGCAGTCTGTGGACTAGCGGGGATAGCACAGATACGCAGTATTTT.

This clone was recorded a few times. The chain has TRBV10-2 and TRBJ1-2; 8 bases match TRBD1. Germline V gene data show CDR1 as WSHSY and CDR2 as SAAADI. Trimming cost V 4 bases and J 8 bases; bases outside gene matches: 9. This CDR3 comprises 14 residues. The CDR3 bases are TGCGCCAGCAGTGGCGGGACAGGAGAATTCGGCTACACCTTC. Translating gives CASSGGTGEFGYTF.

This sequence joins TRBV5-1 and TRBJ2-3, with 9 bases fitting TRBD2. CDR1 and CDR2 (germline): SGHRS, YFSETQ. The CDR3 contains 14 residues. V lost 8 bases and J lost 5; bases outside the gene matches: 9. CDR3 nucleotide sequence: TGCGCCAGGATAGTTGGCGGGGGGGAAGATACGCAGTATTTT. It codes for CARIVGGGEDTQYF.

The gene calls are TRBV6-6 and TRBJ2-3; TRBD2 agrees at 9 bases. The CDR3 consists of 16 residues. V trimming: 7 bases; J trimming: 3 bases; junction bases outside the gene matches: 11. The germline gives CDR1 MNHNY, CDR2 SVGAGI (reference sequence). The CDR3 region has the DNA TGTGCCAGCAAACAAATAGCGGGAGATTCGACAGATACGCAGTATTTT. It translates to CASKQIAGDSTDTQYF.

A single count supports this clone. The chain combines TRBV5-6 with TRBJ1-5, with 8 bases matching TRBD1. This CDR3 is built from 13 residues. The trim removed 4 bases at V and 6 bases at J, leaving 3 bases unmatched. Germline V CDR1 and CDR2: SGHDT, YYEEEE. Written as DNA, the CDR3 is TGTGCCAGCAGCGACAGGGGCCGTCAGCCCCAGCATTTT. Its protein product is CASSDRGRQPQHF.